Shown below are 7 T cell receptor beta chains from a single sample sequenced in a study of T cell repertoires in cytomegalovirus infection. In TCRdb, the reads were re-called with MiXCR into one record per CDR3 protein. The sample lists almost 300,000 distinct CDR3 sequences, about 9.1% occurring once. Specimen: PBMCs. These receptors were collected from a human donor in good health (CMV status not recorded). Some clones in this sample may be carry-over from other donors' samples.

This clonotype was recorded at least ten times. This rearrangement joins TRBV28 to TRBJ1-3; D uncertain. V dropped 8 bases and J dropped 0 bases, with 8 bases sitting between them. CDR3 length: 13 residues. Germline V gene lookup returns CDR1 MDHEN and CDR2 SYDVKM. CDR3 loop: CASRASSGNTIYF. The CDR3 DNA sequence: TGTGCCAGCCGGGCCAGCTCTGGAAACACCATATATTTT.

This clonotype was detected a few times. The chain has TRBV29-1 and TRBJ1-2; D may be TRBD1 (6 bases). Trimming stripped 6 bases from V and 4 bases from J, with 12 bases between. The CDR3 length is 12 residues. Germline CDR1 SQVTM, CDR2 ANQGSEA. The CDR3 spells CSVGGEGYGYTF. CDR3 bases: TGCAGCGTGGGGGGCGAAGGCTATGGCTACACCTTC. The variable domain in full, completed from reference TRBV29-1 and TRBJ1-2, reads SAVISQKPSRDICQRGTSLTIQCQVDSQVTMMFWYRQQPGQSLTLIATANQGSEATYESGFVIDKFPISRPNLTFSTLTVSNMSPEDSSIYLCSVGGEGYGYTFGSGTRLTVV.

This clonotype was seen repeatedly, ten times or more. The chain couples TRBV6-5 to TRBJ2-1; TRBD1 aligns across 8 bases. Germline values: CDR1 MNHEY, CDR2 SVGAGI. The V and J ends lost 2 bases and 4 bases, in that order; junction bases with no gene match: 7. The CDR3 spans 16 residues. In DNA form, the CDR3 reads TGTGCCAGCAGTTACCATTCGGACAGGGAATACAATGAGCAGTTCTTC. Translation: CASSYHSDREYNEQFF.

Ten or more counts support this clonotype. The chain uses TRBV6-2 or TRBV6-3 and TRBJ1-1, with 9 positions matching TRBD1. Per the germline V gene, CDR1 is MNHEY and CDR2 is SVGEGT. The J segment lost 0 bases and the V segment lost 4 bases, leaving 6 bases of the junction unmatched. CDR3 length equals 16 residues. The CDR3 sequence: CASSSGQGIMNTEAFF. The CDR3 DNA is TGTGCCAGCAGTTCGGGACAGGGTATCATGAACACTGAAGCTTTCTTT.

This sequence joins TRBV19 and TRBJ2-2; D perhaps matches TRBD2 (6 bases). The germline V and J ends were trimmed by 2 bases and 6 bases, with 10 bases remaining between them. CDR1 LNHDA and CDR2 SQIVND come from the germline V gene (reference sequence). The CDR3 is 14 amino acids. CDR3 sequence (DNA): TGTGCCAGTAGTATAAAGGAGCGGGCCGGGGAGCTGTTTTTT. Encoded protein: CASSIKERAGELFF.

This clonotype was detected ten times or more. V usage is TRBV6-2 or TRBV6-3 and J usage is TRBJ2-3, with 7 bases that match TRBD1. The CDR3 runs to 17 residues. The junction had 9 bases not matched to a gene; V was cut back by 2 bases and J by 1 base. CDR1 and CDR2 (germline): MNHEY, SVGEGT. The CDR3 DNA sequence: TGTGCCAGCAGTTACCGGAACGGACAGGCGGGCACAGATACGCAGTATTTT. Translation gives CASSYRNGQAGTDTQYF.

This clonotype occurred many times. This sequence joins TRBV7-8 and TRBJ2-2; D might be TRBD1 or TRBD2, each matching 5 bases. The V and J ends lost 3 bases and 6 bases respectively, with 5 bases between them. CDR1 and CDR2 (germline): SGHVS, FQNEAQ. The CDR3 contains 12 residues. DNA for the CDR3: TGTGCCAGCAGCTTGGGGGCCGGGGAGCTGTTTTTT. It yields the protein CASSLGAGELFF.